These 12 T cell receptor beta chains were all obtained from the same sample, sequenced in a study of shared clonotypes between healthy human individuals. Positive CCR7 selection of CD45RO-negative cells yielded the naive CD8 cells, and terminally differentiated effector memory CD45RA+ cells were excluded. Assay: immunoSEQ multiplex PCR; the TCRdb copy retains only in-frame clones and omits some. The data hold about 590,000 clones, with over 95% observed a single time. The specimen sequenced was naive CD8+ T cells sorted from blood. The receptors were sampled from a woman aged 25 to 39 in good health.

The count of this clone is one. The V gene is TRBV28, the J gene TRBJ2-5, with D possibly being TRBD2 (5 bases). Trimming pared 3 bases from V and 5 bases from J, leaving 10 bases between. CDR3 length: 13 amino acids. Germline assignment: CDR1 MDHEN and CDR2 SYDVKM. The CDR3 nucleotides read TGTGCCAGCAGTTTTCCGGGGTGGGAGACCCAGTACTTC. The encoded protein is CASSFPGWETQYF.

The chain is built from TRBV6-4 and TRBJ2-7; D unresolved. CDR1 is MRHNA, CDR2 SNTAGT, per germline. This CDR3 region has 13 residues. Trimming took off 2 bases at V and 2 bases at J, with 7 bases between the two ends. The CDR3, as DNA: TGTGCCAGCAGTGACCCACGGCCCTACGAGCAGTACTTC. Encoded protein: CASSDPRPYEQYF.

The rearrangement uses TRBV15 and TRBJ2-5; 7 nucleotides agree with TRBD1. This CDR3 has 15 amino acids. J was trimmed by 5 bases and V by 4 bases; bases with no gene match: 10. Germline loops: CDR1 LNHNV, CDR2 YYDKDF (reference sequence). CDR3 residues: CATSTGTAQGETQYF. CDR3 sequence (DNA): TGTGCCACCAGCACAGGGACAGCCCAGGGGGAGACCCAGTACTTC.

In DNA, the CDR3 is TGTGCCAGCAGTCTACTGACAGGGTCGATGACAGATACGCAGTATTTT. It encodes CASSLLTGSMTDTQYF. This chain links TRBV27 with TRBJ2-3, with 7 bases fitting TRBD1. Germline V gene sequence: CDR1 MNHEY, CDR2 SMNVEV (reference sequence). This CDR3 is 16 amino acids long. V lost 5 bases, J lost 3 bases, and 11 bases stayed unmatched.

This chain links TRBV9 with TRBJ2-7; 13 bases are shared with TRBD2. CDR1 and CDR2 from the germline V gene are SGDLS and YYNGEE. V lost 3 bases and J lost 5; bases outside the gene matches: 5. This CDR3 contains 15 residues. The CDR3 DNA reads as TGTGCCAGCAGCGCTCGACTAGCGGGAGGAAACGAGCAGTACTTC. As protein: CASSARLAGGNEQYF.

CDR3 in DNA: TGTGCCAGTAGTATTGGAAGGAGATTGGCTTTCTTT. It yields the protein CASSIGRRLAFF. This chain links TRBV19 with TRBJ1-1; D remains ambiguous. This CDR3 is 12 amino acids long. Germline loops: CDR1 LNHDA, CDR2 SQIVND (reference sequence). Trimming cost V 3 bases and J 11 bases, with 13 bases left between them.

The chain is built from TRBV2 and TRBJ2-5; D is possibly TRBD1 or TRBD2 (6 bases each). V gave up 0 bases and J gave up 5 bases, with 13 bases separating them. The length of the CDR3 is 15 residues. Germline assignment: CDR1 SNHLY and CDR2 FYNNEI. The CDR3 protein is CASSEAGGARETQYF. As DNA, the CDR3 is TGTGCCAGCAGTGAAGCGGGGGGCGCAAGGGAGACCCAGTACTTC. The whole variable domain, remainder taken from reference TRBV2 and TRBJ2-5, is EPEVTQTPSHQVTQMGQEVILRCVPISNHLYFYWYRQILGQKVEFLVSFYNNEISEKSEIFDDQFSVERPDGSNFTLKIRSTKLEDSAMYFCASSEAGGARETQYFGPGTRLLVL.

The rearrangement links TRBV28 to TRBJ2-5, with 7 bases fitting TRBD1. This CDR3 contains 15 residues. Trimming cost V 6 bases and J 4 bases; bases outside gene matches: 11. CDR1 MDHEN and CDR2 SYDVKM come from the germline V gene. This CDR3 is CASSYRTGVLETQYF. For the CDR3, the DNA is TGTGCCAGCAGCTACCGCACAGGGGTCCTAGAGACCCAGTACTTC.

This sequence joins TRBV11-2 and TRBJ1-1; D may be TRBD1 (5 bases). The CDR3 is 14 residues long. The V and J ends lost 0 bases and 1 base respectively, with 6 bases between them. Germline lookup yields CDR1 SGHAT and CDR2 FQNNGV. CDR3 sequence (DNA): TGTGCCAGCAGCTTAGAACAGGAGAACACTGAAGCTTTCTTT. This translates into CASSLEQENTEAFF.

CDR3 protein: CASSSISTDTQYF. CDR3 DNA: TGTGCCAGCAGTTCCATTAGCACAGATACGCAGTATTTT. This sequence joins TRBV27 and TRBJ2-3; D is undetermined. The CDR3 spans 13 residues. Trimming shortened V by 4 bases and J by 0 bases, and 5 bases separated the two germline ends. Germline V gives CDR1 MNHEY, CDR2 SMNVEV (reference sequence).

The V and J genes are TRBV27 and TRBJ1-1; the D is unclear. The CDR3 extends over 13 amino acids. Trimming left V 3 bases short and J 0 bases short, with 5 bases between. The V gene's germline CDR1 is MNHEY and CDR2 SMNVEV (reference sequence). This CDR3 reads CASSLNVNTEAFF. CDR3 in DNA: TGTGCCAGCAGTTTGAACGTGAACACTGAAGCTTTCTTT.

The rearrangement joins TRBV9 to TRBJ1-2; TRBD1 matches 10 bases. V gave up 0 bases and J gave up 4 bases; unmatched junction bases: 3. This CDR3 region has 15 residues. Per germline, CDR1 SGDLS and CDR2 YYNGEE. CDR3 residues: CASSVGDRGFYGYTF. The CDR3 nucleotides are TGTGCCAGCAGCGTAGGGGACAGGGGATTCTATGGCTACACCTTC.